The 10 T cell receptor beta chains below were found in one sample sequenced in a study of regulatory T cells in long-lasting Graves disease. The time point here: newly diagnosed GD, antithyroid drugs for less than 3 months. From PBMCs, RNA was extracted and then used to make the TCR library. According to the study, TCR beta libraries were built with iRepertoire HTBI primers and CDR3-region Arm-PCR. TCRdb fed the multiplex PCR reads into MiXCR, producing one record per CDR3 protein. Among 350,000 to 500,000 distinct CDR3 sequences listed, over 15% were seen once. These same records also appear under a second study, on T cells in Graves' hyperthyroidism and ophthalmopathy.

This material consisted of peripheral blood mononuclear cells (PBMCs), taken at new diagnosis, from a patient treated with antithyroid drugs. The origin of the receptors is a woman in her twenties or thirties with Graves disease.

This clonotype turned up a few times. The chain combines TRBV6-1 with TRBJ1-6, with D unresolved. From germline, CDR1 is MNHNS and CDR2 SASEGT. CDR3 length: 12 residues. Trimming removed 5 bases at V and 9 bases at J, with 8 bases between. CDR3 sequence (DNA): TGTGCCAGCAGTCAAGGGTTTTCACCCCTCCACTTT. The encoded protein is CASSQGFSPLHF.

This clonotype has a count of ten or more. The J gene is TRBJ2-5, the V gene TRBV11-2; D could derive from TRBD1 or TRBD2 (5 bases each). V was shortened by 6 bases and J by 9 bases, with 14 bases between the two germline ends. This CDR3 has 12 amino acids. Germline CDR1 is SGHAT and CDR2 is FQNNGV. The CDR3 sequence: CASSVGETPQYF. Here the CDR3 DNA reads TGTGCCAGCAGTGTGGGGGAAACACCCCAGTACTTC.

This clonotype was counted ten times or more. This chain uses TRBV9 with TRBJ2-1, with D uncertain. Germline V gene sequence: CDR1 SGDLS, CDR2 YYNGEE. V was cut by 3 bases and J by 0 bases, with 16 bases left in between. This CDR3 comprises 17 residues. In DNA form, the CDR3 reads TGTGCCAGCAGCGCACGTACTTTGGGCAGCTCCTACAATGAGCAGTTCTTC. This translates into CASSARTLGSSYNEQFF.

The chain links TRBV19 to TRBJ2-2, with D tentatively TRBD2 (6 bases). The length of the CDR3 is 16 residues. Germline values: CDR1 LNHDA, CDR2 SQIVND (reference sequence). V lost 5 bases, J lost 0 bases, and 13 bases lay in between. The CDR3 here is CASSQRLGSNTGELFF. DNA of the CDR3: TGTGCCAGTAGTCAAAGACTAGGTTCGAACACCGGGGAGCTGTTTTTT.

This clonotype was counted many times. The CDR3 spells CASSWDRGDNEQFF. The CDR3, as DNA: TGTGCCAGCAGCTGGGACAGGGGTGACAATGAGCAGTTCTTC. This chain uses TRBV11-2 with TRBJ2-1; 10 nucleotides agree with TRBD1. In germline, CDR1 is SGHAT, CDR2 FQNNGV. The V and J ends lost 4 bases and 5 bases, in that order; junction bases with no gene match: 2. The CDR3 has 14 amino acids.

This clonotype occurred a few times. The J gene is TRBJ1-4, the V gene TRBV7-9, with D perhaps TRBD1 (6 bases). Germline assignment: CDR1 SEHNR and CDR2 FQNEAQ (reference sequence). The CDR3 has 13 residues. The V end lost 7 bases, the J end lost 8 bases, and 14 bases lay between the germline ends. The CDR3: CASTRGAREKLFF. The CDR3, as DNA: TGTGCCAGCACCCGGGGGGCACGAGAAAAACTGTTTTTT.

This clonotype was observed many times. The chain couples TRBV5-1 to TRBJ1-2; D gene uncertain. Germline CDR1 and CDR2: SGHRS and YFSETQ. V was trimmed by 4 bases and J by 0 bases, leaving 10 bases between them. The CDR3 runs to 14 residues. Here the CDR3 reads CASSPGYANYGYTF. The DNA of the CDR3 is TGCGCCAGCAGCCCAGGCTACGCTAACTATGGCTACACCTTC.

This clonotype has a count of ten or more. The chain couples TRBV7-9 to TRBJ2-1; D might be TRBD2 (6 bases). The CDR3 has 16 residues. With 0 bases removed from V and 10 bases from J, the gap between germline ends came to 19 bases. The germline V gene has CDR1 SEHNR and CDR2 FQNEAQ (reference sequence). The CDR3 DNA reads TGTGCCAGCAGCTTAGCGAACAGTTTAGGTGCGGGAGAGCAGTTCTTC. It specifies CASSLANSLGAGEQFF.

CDR3 bases: TGCGCCAGCAGCTTGGACGGGATGGCTGGGGCCAACGTCCTGACTTTC. Amino acids: CASSLDGMAGANVLTF. The V call is TRBV5-1, the J call TRBJ2-6; possibly TRBD2 for D (5 bases). Trimming shortened V by 0 bases and J by 2 bases, and 9 bases separated the two germline ends. The CDR3 spans 16 residues. Looked up from germline, CDR1 is SGHRS and CDR2 is YFSETQ.

J is TRBJ1-4 and V is TRBV4-3; 10 bases align to TRBD1. Germline CDR1 LGHNA, CDR2 YSLEER. Unmatched junction bases numbered 3, after V lost 0 bases and J lost 8 bases. CDR3 size: 15 residues. This CDR3 reads CASSQETGGIEKLFF. CDR3 in DNA: TGCGCCAGCAGCCAAGAGACAGGGGGCATAGAAAAACTGTTTTTT.